This TCR beta chain emerged from a study of T cell repertoires in cytomegalovirus infection. TCRdb reprocessed the reads via MiXCR and lists one record per CDR3 protein. The sample has hundreds of thousands of distinct CDR3 sequences, less than 35% seen once; the top ten hold 12%. There are many counts of this clonotype. The target antigen is unknown. Source: cultured CD8+ T cells from PBMCs, taken from culture after CMV antigen stimulation. This TCR derives from a human donor in good health (CMV status not recorded). Some clones in this sample may be carry-over from other donors' samples.

CDR3 in amino acids: CASRSASTDTQYF. The CDR3 DNA sequence: TGTGCCAGCAGGAGTGCTAGCACAGATACGCAGTATTTT. This sequence joins TRBV7-2 and TRBJ2-3, with no clear D. There are 13 residues in the CDR3. The V end was cut by 6 bases, the J end by 0 bases, with 7 bases between. Germline V CDR1 and CDR2: SGHTA, FQGNSA.